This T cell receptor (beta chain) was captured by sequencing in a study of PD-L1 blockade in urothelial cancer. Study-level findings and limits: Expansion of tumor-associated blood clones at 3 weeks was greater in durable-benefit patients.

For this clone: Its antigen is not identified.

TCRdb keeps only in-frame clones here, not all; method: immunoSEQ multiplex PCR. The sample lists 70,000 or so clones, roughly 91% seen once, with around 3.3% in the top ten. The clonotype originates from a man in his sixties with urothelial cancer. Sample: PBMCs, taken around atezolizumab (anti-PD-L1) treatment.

The CDR3 loop is CASSYSGLNSYEQYF. In nucleotides, the CDR3 is TGTGCCAGCAGTTACTCGGGACTTAACTCCTACGAGCAGTACTTC. The V gene is TRBV6-6, the J gene TRBJ2-7, with D possibly being TRBD2 (6 bases). Trimming stripped 0 bases from V and 0 bases from J, with 9 bases between. The CDR3 is 15 residues long. Per the germline V gene, CDR1 is MNHNY and CDR2 is SVGAGI (reference sequence).